Sequencing of this TCR beta chain was carried out in a study of T cell repertoires in cytomegalovirus infection. Overall study: Public TCR beta signatures provided an indication of both CMV infection and a matching HLA type.

This clonotype occurred a few times. The antigen is not known. Each CDR3 protein is one row after TCRdb ran MiXCR on the reads. The table includes about 400,000 distinct CDR3 sequences, nearly 35% detected once. The V gene's germline CDR1 is ENHRY and CDR2 SYGVKD. V was trimmed by 0 bases and J by 1 base, leaving 9 bases between them. CDR3 length equals 16 residues. The sequence was collected from a human donor in good health (CMV status not recorded). Some clones in this sample may be carry-over from other donors' samples. The material sequenced was cultured PBMCs, taken from culture after CMV antigen stimulation. V and J are TRBV10-3 and TRBJ2-2; no definite D call. CDR3 loop: CAISESGRLNTGELFF. As DNA, the CDR3 is TGTGCCATCAGTGAGTCGGGAAGGCTGAACACCGGGGAGCTGTTTTTT.